This record covers a single TCR beta chain. The sample belongs to a study of radiation and T cells in renal cell carcinoma. This table comes from immunoSEQ multiplex PCR, and its TCRdb copy is limited to in-frame clones, with some not included. The sample carries some 58,000 clones, just over 75% recorded once. Time point given: blood 2 weeks post-SBRT. The treatment is: 15 Gy SBRT to primary tumor, nephrectomy 4 weeks later. This receptor was identified in a man aged 60-69 years with renal cell carcinoma. Specimen: blood, collected from a patient whose treatment included radiotherapy and nephrectomy.

In DNA form, the CDR3 reads TGCGCCAGCAGCCTTAGCGGGGGTGGTAGGGAGACCCAGTACTTC. It yields the protein CASSLSGGGRETQYF. The V and J genes are TRBV4-3 and TRBJ2-5, with 9 nucleotides matching TRBD2. The CDR3 is 15 amino acids. Germline V lookup: CDR1 LGHNA, CDR2 YSLEER. J gave up 5 bases and V 4 bases, and 8 bases lay outside the gene matches.